Described below is a single T cell receptor beta chain sequence and its context. This entry is derived from a study of shared clonotypes between healthy human individuals. The material for each subset, its genomic DNA, was split evenly across several immunoSEQ plates. Sequencing used immunoSEQ multiplex PCR; TCRdb keeps in-frame clones, though not all of them. The sample lists some 530,000 clones, over 75% occurring once. The germline gives CDR1 KGHSH, CDR2 LQKENI. The CDR3 spans 14 residues. The study drew its donors from healthy HIV-negative adults without recent acute infections or vaccinations. The TCR comes from a woman between 40 and 50 years old in good health. Some clones in this sample may be carry-over from other donors' samples. This sequence joins TRBV18 and TRBJ2-7; 7 bases align to TRBD1. The J call may be wrong; the DNA end is better matched by TRBJ2-5. Sequenced: PBMCs. The CDR3 spells CASSPRGRGETQYF. CDR3 nucleotide sequence: TGTGCCAGCTCACCAAGGGGCAGGGGGGAGACCCAGTACTTC.